Listed below are T cell receptor beta chains from one sample, sequenced in a study of identical twins. A single record per CDR3 protein comes from TCRdb applying MiXCR to the 5' RACE reads. The table shows hundreds of thousands of distinct CDR3 sequences, with more than 6.5% occurring only once. These records were also assigned to another study, of yellow fever vaccine responses in identical twins.

Material for sequencing was memory (CD45RO+) T cells sorted from blood. The receptor source for this set is a woman between 18 and 29 years old in good health. CDR3s include the opening cysteine and the closing phenylalanine or tryptophan. D genes are given only for firm matches. Clone size appears in some rows only: once, few, many, or a class for an expanded clone.

TRBV7-2,many,TRBJ2-2,TRBD1,TGTGCCAGCAGCCGAGCCCAGGGGGTTTTGACCGGGGAGCTGTTTTTT,CASSRAQGVLTGELFF
TRBV6-4,-,TRBJ2-1,-,TGTGCCAGCAGCAAAAAGGACGGGGCGAGTGAGCAGTTCTTC,CASSKKDGASEQFF
TRBV24-1,many,TRBJ2-3,-,TGTGCCACCAGTCCCCGCTTCGGGAGCGGTGATACGCAGTATTTT,CATSPRFGSGDTQYF
TRBV20-1,-,TRBJ2-2,-,TGCAGTGCTAGAGAGCTAGCCAGCACCGGGGAGCTGTTTTTT,CSARELASTGELFF
TRBV20-1,few,TRBJ2-1,-,TGCAGTGCCCGGACAACCGCCTCATCCTACAATGAGCAGTTCTTC,CSARTTASSYNEQFF
TRBV18,-,TRBJ1-4,TRBD1,TGTGCCAGCTCACCACCTGGGACAGTTAATGAAAAACTGTTTTTT,CASSPPGTVNEKLFF
TRBV9,-,TRBJ1-1,-,TGTGCCAGCAGCGTAGGGGCCCCGGCCACTGAAGCTTTCTTT,CASSVGAPATEAFF
TRBV5-6,few,TRBJ2-7,-,TGTGCCAGCAGCTTGGCCGGGGGTCACGAGCAGTACTTC,CASSLAGGHEQYF
TRBV19,-,TRBJ2-5,-,TGTGCCAGTAGAGGAAGGGGGGGTACAGAGACCCAGTACTTC,CASRGRGGTETQYF
TRBV10-3,-,TRBJ2-1,TRBD2,TGTGCCATCAGTGAGGTGGGGACTACCTCCTACAATGAGCAGTTCTTC,CAISEVGTTSYNEQFF
TRBV11-2,few,TRBJ2-3,TRBD2,TGTGCCAGCAGCTTAGAGGGGTTTACTAGCGGGGGCGCGGTTCCAGATACGCAGTATTTT,CASSLEGFTSGGAVPDTQYF
TRBV20-1,-,TRBJ2-5,TRBD2,TGCAGTGCTCCCCCAGCGGGAACCCAAGAGACCCAGTACTTC,CSAPPAGTQETQYF
TRBV12-3/TRBV12-4,few,TRBJ1-6,-,TGTGCCAGCAGTTCCGGGACAAGTTATAATTCACCCCTCCACTTT,CASSSGTSYNSPLHF
TRBV7-3,few,TRBJ2-1,-,TGTGCCAGCAGTCCAGGCGGTATCTCCCCTGAGCAGTTCTTC,CASSPGGISPEQFF
TRBV6-1,-,TRBJ2-5,-,TGTGCCAGCAGTGATCGTAGGGGAGAGACCCAGTACTTC,CASSDRRGETQYF
TRBV20-1,-,TRBJ2-7,TRBD2,TGCAGTGCTCTGAAAAGCGGGAGTGCCCACGAGCAGTACTTC,CSALKSGSAHEQYF
TRBV7-8,few,TRBJ2-3,-,TGTGCCAGCAGCCGCAGGGTCGGGAATAGGGCAGATACGCAGTATTTT,CASSRRVGNRADTQYF
TRBV7-9,few,TRBJ2-7,-,TGTGCCAGCAGCTTAGGGGGGAAGGTCCCCCACGAGCAGTACTTC,CASSLGGKVPHEQYF
TRBV3-1,many,TRBJ1-6,-,TGTGCCAGCAGCCGATACGGGGAGACAAATTCACCCCTCCACTTT,CASSRYGETNSPLHF
TRBV12-5,-,TRBJ2-5,-,TGTGCTAGTGGTTTGACCGGGATTAGGGAGACCCAGTACTTC,CASGLTGIRETQYF
TRBV11-2,many,TRBJ2-7,TRBD1,TGTGCCAGCAGCCCCTTCGGGGACAGCTCCTACGAGCAGTACTTC,CASSPFGDSSYEQYF
TRBV3-1,once,TRBJ2-5,TRBD1,TGTGCCAGCAGCCTAACAGGGGTGGAGACCCAGTACTTC,CASSLTGVETQYF
TRBV7-3,few,TRBJ2-5,-,TGTGCCAGCAGCACGACACATGAGGAGACCCAGTACTTC,CASSTTHEETQYF
TRBV12-3/TRBV12-4,-,TRBJ2-4,-,TGTGCCAGCACCCCTTGGGGGCTTGCCAAAAACATTCAGTACTTC,CASTPWGLAKNIQYF
TRBV6-5,few,TRBJ1-1,-,TGTGCCAGCAGTTACACGGCGAACACTGAAGCTTTCTTT,CASSYTANTEAFF
TRBV12-3/TRBV12-4,many,TRBJ2-2,-,TGTGCCAGCAGACCTCCAGGGCACACCGGGGAGCTGTTTTTT,CASRPPGHTGELFF
TRBV3-1,many,TRBJ2-1,-,TGTGCCAGCAGCCCAGGGGTAGAGAGGTACAATGAGCAGTTCTTC,CASSPGVERYNEQFF
TRBV12-3/TRBV12-4,many,TRBJ1-3,-,TGTGCCAGCAGCCCTACTTACAGGGTTCGTGGAAACACCATATATTTT,CASSPTYRVRGNTIYF
TRBV6-1,-,TRBJ2-1,TRBD2,TGTGCCAGCAGTGAAGCGGGAGTAGCGGGAGCTGATGAGCAGTTCTTC,CASSEAGVAGADEQFF
TRBV3-1,-,TRBJ2-1,-,TGTGCCTGCAGCCAAGATTCGGGTTCCTACAATGAGCAGTTCTTC,CACSQDSGSYNEQFF
TRBV18,few,TRBJ2-2,TRBD1,TGTGCCAGCTCACCCCTAACAGGGGACCCGACCGGGGAGCTGTTTTTT,CASSPLTGDPTGELFF
TRBV20-1,few,TRBJ2-3,TRBD2,TGCAGTGCTCCGCAAACATCTAGCGGGAGGCCAGATACGCAGTATTTT,CSAPQTSSGRPDTQYF
TRBV2,few,TRBJ2-3,TRBD2,TGTGCCAGCATCCCCTATTTAGCGGGGGGAACAGATACGCAGTATTTT,CASIPYLAGGTDTQYF
TRBV5-5,few,TRBJ2-2,-,TGTGCCAGCAGCTGGCTAGGGGTCGGGGAGCTGTTTTTT,CASSWLGVGELFF
TRBV20-1,few,TRBJ2-1,TRBD2,TGCAGTGCTAGGGGTAGCGGGATCAATGAGCAGTTCTTC,CSARGSGINEQFF
TRBV24-1,many,TRBJ2-1,TRBD2,TGTGCCACCAGTGGCTGGCGGGGGGGACCTAATGAGCAGTTCTTC,CATSGWRGGPNEQFF
TRBV20-1,-,TRBJ2-1,TRBD2,TGCAGTGCCAGTCCCTCAGCGGGAGGCCGCTACAATGAGCAGTTCTTC,CSASPSAGGRYNEQFF
TRBV6-1,-,TRBJ2-1,TRBD1,TGTGCCAGCAGACCCCGGGGACAGGGCGGCAATGAGCAGTTCTTC,CASRPRGQGGNEQFF
TRBV3-1,-,TRBJ2-1,-,TGTGCCAGCAGCCAAGGGAGTCCCCCCTACAATGAGCAGTTCTTC,CASSQGSPPYNEQFF
TRBV6-2/TRBV6-3,few,TRBJ2-5,TRBD2,TGTGCCAGCAGAACCCTAGCGGGACCGCAAGAGACCCAGTACTTC,CASRTLAGPQETQYF
TRBV5-1,many,TRBJ2-1,-,TGCGCCAGCAGCTTGTGGGGGAGAGGGGGGACCTACAATGAGCAGTTCTTC,CASSLWGRGGTYNEQFF
TRBV6-6,-,TRBJ2-1,-,TGTGCCAGCAGTTACGGGGCCCATGAGCAGTTCTTC,CASSYGAHEQFF
TRBV20-1,-,TRBJ2-2,-,TGCAGTGCTAGAGGCGGACCCACCGGGGAGCTGTTTTTT,CSARGGPTGELFF
TRBV3-1,many,TRBJ1-2,-,TGTGCCAGCAGCCATTTTTGGCAGGGCCCTAACTATGGCTACACCTTC,CASSHFWQGPNYGYTF
TRBV24-1,few,TRBJ2-1,TRBD1,TGTGCCACCAGTGAGATGACAGGGTCTCACAATGAGCAGTTCTTC,CATSEMTGSHNEQFF
TRBV3-1,-,TRBJ1-3,-,TGTGCCAGCAGCCCCGCGGGACACCTCTCTGGAAACACCATATATTTT,CASSPAGHLSGNTIYF
TRBV5-1,few,TRBJ2-5,TRBD1,TGCGCCAGCAGCATAACCGGGACAGGGGGCTCGGAGACCCAGTACTTC,CASSITGTGGSETQYF
TRBV10-2,-,TRBJ2-7,-,TGCGCCAGCAGTGAGTCCACGCCCTCCTACGAGCAGTACTTC,CASSESTPSYEQYF
TRBV7-9,many,TRBJ1-1,TRBD1,TGTGCCAGCAGTCCCGGGGCAGGGGGTTTGAACACTGAAGCTTTCTTT,CASSPGAGGLNTEAFF
TRBV2,few,TRBJ2-1,TRBD2,TGTGCCAGCAGTGGGATACCCGGGACTAGCAATGAGCAGTTCTTC,CASSGIPGTSNEQFF
TRBV7-8,many,TRBJ1-5,-,TGTGCCAGCAGCATCCGACAGGATCAGCCCCAGCATTTT,CASSIRQDQPQHF
TRBV4-2,-,TRBJ1-2,-,TGTGCCAGCAGCCTCAGGGCGCCGTTAGGTCTAACTAACTATGGCTACACCTTC,CASSLRAPLGLTNYGYTF
TRBV27,-,TRBJ2-1,TRBD1,TGTGCCAGCAGTGAAGACAGGGGGCGCTACAATGAGCAGTTCTTC,CASSEDRGRYNEQFF
TRBV6-6,-,TRBJ1-5,-,TGTGCCAGCAGTTACAACAGGGATCAGCCCCAGCATTTT,CASSYNRDQPQHF
TRBV20-1,many,TRBJ2-2,-,TGCAGTGCTAGCCAACCTCAGGGTACCGGGGAGCTGTTTTTT,CSASQPQGTGELFF
TRBV2,many,TRBJ1-1,-,TGTGCCAGCAGTGACCAGGGCTTGGCTTTCTTT,CASSDQGLAFF
TRBV20-1,-,TRBJ1-3,-,TGCAGTGCCGAGAGGACGGACGGAAACACCATATATTTT,CSAERTDGNTIYF
TRBV7-2,few,TRBJ2-5,TRBD2,TGTGCCAGCAGCTCATGGGGGGGAGGAGAGACCCAGTACTTC,CASSSWGGGETQYF